The T cell receptor beta chain under discussion was sequenced for a study of PD-1 blockade in mismatch repair-deficient tumors. On the study more broadly: Patients had about a dozen mismatch repair-deficient cancer types and were previously treated and progressing.

Germline CDR1 and CDR2: SGHAT and FQNNGV. This CDR3 is 15 amino acids long. Trimming removed 1 base from V and 3 bases from J, with 13 bases in between. Method: immunoSEQ multiplex PCR; TCRdb's copy keeps in-frame clones and lacks some. The sample lists approximately 40,000 clones; roughly 77% were seen once. This clone occurred a few times. The rearrangement joins TRBV11-2 to TRBJ2-7; D call uncertain. This TCR came from an adult with mismatch repair-deficient cancer. The sample in question was peripheral blood, obtained 4 weeks after starting pembrolizumab. This chain's CDR3 is CASSLAPRTDYEQYF. In DNA, the CDR3 is TGTGCCAGCAGCTTAGCCCCAAGGACGGACTACGAGCAGTACTTC.